This T cell receptor beta chain is from a study of cytomegalovirus exposure and HLA in healthy donors. Findings and caveats of the study: The classifier, whose performance was assessed in both the original and validation cohorts, reportedly diagnosed cytomegalovirus status with high specificity and sensitivity. Later analysis identified a missense DCLRE1C variant that was linked to TCR beta V- and J-gene trimming. Most TCRs appeared rarely, but some public TCRs recurred in many donors. Near-uniform donor sequencing depth was presumed by presence/absence analyses.

CDR3 length equals 13 residues. Germline CDR1 is WSHSY and CDR2 is SAAADI. V was trimmed by 8 bases and J by 3 bases, leaving 14 bases between them. The count of this clone is one. What it binds is unknown. PCR was performed using 60 Vbeta and 13 Jbeta primers. Profiled with immunoSEQ multiplex PCR; TCRdb holds only in-frame clones, not every one. The sample has around 150,000 clones; 75% to 80% are singletons. Material: PBMCs. The rearrangement joins TRBV10-2 to TRBJ2-7; D is unclear. The receptor was derived from a woman aged 45-65 years in good health and CMV-seropositive. CDR3 sequence: CASRMATLYEQYF. CDR3 DNA sequence: TGCGCCAGCCGCATGGCCACCCTCTACGAGCAGTACTTC.